This record concerns one TCR beta chain sequence. Its specificity is not known. This sample is drawn from a study of OX40 agonist ivuxolimab in advanced cancers. Study context: Hepatocellular carcinoma, melanoma, renal cell or head and neck cancer affected the dose-escalation patients.

CDR3 length: 14 amino acids. The germline V gene has CDR1 MNHEY and CDR2 SVGAGI. The V end lost 7 bases, the J end lost 7 bases, and 17 bases lay between the germline ends. The timepoints at which blood was sampled were baseline, cycle 4 day 1, and cycle 7 day 1. General observations from the study: On average, CD8+ T cells had more expanded clones than CD4+.

Data came from immunoSEQ multiplex PCR; TCRdb stores just in-frame clones and leaves some out. This table holds approximately 69,000 clones, approximately 88% found once. This receptor was identified in an adult with an advanced solid tumor such as melanoma, head and neck, liver or kidney cancer. The sample in question was CD4+ or CD8+ T cells sorted from blood, obtained in a trial of the OX40 agonist ivuxolimab. This chain links TRBV6-5 with TRBJ2-1, with D tentatively TRBD1 (5 bases). The DNA of the CDR3 is TGTGCCAGCAAACGGTCCCAGGGTCGGAATGAGCAGTTCTTC. Amino acid sequence: CASKRSQGRNEQFF.